This is a list of T cell receptor beta chains from one sample in a study of blood T cell repertoires in COVID-19. Assay: immunoSEQ multiplex PCR; the TCRdb copy retains only in-frame clones and omits some. The repertoire holds more than 100,000 clones, with over 65% as singletons. Specimen: peripheral blood. The receptor set was obtained from a human donor with acute or convalescent COVID-19. The donor label of this sample is uncertain. CDR3s include the opening cysteine and the closing phenylalanine or tryptophan. A D gene is named only where the DNA matches it firmly. The size entry is marked missing in some rows and otherwise reads once, few, many or a size class.

>NA|TRBJ2-2|TRBV18|TRBD1
TGTGCCAGCTCACCACGGAAAGGACAGGGGGCTAGCGGGGAGCTGTTTTTT
CASSPRKGQGASGELFF
>once|TRBJ2-3|TRBV28|NA
TGTGCCAGCAGTTTAGCCGGGGGTTCGGATACGCAGTATTTT
CASSLAGGSDTQYF
>NA|TRBJ2-7|TRBV30|NA
TGTGCCTGGAATCGGGGTAAAGCCTACGAGCAGTACTTC
CAWNRGKAYEQYF
>NA|TRBJ2-1|TRBV4-1|NA
TGCGCCAGCAGCCAAGATGCGGCGACAGGTCTTGTCCGGTATGAGCAGTTCTTC
CASSQDAATGLVRYEQFF
>NA|TRBJ2-5|TRBV24-1|NA
TGTGCCACCAGTGAACCCCGGGGGGCTGGGGAGACCCAGTACTTC
CATSEPRGAGETQYF
>many|TRBJ1-5|TRBV27|NA
TGTGCCAGCAGTTTACGGGGGGATCAGCCCCAGCATTTT
CASSLRGDQPQHF
>NA|TRBJ1-1|TRBV6-2/TRBV6-3|TRBD1
TGTGCCAGCAGTTTGTCGACAGGGCAAGGGTTTCATGGATTCTTT
CASSLSTGQGFHGFF
>medium-sized|TRBJ2-2|TRBV27|TRBD2
TGTGCCAGCAGTTTTCTCCTAGCGGGGGGGCGAACCGGGGAGCTGTTTTTT
CASSFLLAGGRTGELFF
>NA|TRBJ1-2|TRBV9|NA
TGTGCCAGCAGCGAGACCGGGAATTCCTATGGCTACACCTTC
CASSETGNSYGYTF
>NA|TRBJ1-2|TRBV6-4|TRBD1
TGTGCCAGCAGTCCACAGGGGGAGAGCTATGGCTACACCTTC
CASSPQGESYGYTF